This T cell receptor (beta chain) was observed in a study of cytomegalovirus exposure and HLA in healthy donors. Overall study findings and caveats: High specificity and sensitivity for cytomegalovirus status were reported for the classifier.

About this clone: Its antigen is not identified.

Germline V gene lookup returns CDR1 SQVTM and CDR2 ANQGSEA. The CDR3 runs 14 residues. V shed 3 bases, J shed 7 bases, and the junction held 6 bases outside the gene matches. The table came from immunoSEQ multiplex PCR; TCRdb's copy has only in-frame clones and leaves some out. The sample has about 280,000 clones, roughly 90% seen once. This chain uses TRBV29-1 with TRBJ2-1; 10 nucleotides align to TRBD2. Specimen: PBMCs. The receptor was isolated from a woman between 18 and 29 years old in good health and CMV-seronegative. CDR3 amino acids: CSVDSPSGRNEQFF. The DNA for the CDR3 is TGCAGCGTTGACTCCCCTAGCGGGAGAAATGAGCAGTTCTTC.